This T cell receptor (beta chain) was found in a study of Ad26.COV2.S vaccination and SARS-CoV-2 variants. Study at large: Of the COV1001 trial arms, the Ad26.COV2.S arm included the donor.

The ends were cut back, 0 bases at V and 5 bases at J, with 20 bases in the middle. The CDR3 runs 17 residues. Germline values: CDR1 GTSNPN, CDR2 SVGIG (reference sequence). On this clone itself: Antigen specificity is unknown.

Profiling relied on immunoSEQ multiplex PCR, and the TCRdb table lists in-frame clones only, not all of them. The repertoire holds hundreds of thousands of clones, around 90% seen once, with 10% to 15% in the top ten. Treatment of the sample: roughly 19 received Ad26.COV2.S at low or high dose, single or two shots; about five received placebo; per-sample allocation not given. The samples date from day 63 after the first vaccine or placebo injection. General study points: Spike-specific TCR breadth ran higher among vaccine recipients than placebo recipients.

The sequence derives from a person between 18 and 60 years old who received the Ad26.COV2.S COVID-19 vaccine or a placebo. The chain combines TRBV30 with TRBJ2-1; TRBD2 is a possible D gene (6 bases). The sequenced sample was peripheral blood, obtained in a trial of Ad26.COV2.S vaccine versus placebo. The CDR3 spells CAWSVGVFGSSNNEQFF. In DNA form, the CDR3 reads TGTGCCTGGAGTGTAGGGGTTTTCGGGAGTAGCAACAATGAGCAGTTCTTC.